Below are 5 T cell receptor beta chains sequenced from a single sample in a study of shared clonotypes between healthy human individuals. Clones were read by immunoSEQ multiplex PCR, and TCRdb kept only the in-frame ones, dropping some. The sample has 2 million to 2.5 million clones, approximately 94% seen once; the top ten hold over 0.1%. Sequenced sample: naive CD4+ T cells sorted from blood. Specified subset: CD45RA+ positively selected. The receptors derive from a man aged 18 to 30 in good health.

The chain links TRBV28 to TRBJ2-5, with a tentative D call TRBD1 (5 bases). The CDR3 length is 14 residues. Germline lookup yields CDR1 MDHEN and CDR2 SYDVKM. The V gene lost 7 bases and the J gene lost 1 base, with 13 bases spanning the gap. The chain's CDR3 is CASNRPGIQETQYF. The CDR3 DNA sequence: TGTGCCAGCAACCGTCCAGGGATCCAAGAGACCCAGTACTTC.

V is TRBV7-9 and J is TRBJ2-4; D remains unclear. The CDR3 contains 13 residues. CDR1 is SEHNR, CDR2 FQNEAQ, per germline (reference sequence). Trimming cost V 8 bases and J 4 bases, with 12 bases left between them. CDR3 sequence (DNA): TGTGCCAGCCTTAACCTGCGGAAAAACATTCAGTACTTC. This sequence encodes CASLNLRKNIQYF. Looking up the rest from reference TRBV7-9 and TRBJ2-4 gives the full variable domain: DTGVSQNPRHKITKRGQNVTFRCDPISEHNRLYWYRQTLGQGPEFLTYFQNEAQLEKSRLLSDRFSAERPKGSFSTLEIQRTEQGDSAMYLCASLNLRKNIQYFGAGTRLSVL.

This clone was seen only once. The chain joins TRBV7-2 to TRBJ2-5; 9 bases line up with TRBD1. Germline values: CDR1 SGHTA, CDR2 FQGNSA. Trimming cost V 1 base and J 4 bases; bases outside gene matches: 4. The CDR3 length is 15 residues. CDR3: CASSLDSDRGETQYF. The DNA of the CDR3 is TGTGCCAGCAGCTTAGATTCGGACAGGGGAGAGACCCAGTACTTC.

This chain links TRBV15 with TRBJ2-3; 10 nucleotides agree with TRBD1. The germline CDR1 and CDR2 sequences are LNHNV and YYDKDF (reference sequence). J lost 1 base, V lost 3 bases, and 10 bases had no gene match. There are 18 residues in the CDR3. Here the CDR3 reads CATSRTGGAGRGTDTQYF. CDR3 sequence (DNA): TGTGCCACCAGCAGGACAGGGGGCGCGGGAAGAGGCACAGATACGCAGTATTTT.

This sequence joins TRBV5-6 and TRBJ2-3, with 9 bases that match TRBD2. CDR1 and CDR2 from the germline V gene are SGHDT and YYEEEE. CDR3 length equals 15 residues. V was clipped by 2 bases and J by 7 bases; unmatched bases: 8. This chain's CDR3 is CASSFGIAGVNTQYF. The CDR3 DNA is TGTGCCAGCAGCTTCGGGATAGCGGGAGTAAATACGCAGTATTTT.